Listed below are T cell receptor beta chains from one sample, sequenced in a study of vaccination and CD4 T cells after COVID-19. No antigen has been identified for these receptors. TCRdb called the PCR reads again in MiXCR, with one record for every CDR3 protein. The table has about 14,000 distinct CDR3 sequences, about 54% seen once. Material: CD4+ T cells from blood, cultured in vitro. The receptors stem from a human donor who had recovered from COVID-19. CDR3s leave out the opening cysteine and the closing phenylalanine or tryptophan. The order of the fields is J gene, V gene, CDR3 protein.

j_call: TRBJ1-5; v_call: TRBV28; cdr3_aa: ASSSGLGNQPQH
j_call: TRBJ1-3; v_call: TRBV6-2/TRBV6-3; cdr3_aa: ASRESSGNTIY
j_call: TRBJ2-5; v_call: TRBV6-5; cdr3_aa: ASSYSAGEETQY
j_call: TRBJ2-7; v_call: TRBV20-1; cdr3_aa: SARGTSGTPTYEQY
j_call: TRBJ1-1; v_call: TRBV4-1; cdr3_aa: ASSQEDRPV
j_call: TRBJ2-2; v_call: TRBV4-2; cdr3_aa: ASSQEGRETGELF
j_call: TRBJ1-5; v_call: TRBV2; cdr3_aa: ASSAAGRSNQPQH
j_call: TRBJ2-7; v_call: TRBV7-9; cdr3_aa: ASSLPAGGKLEQY
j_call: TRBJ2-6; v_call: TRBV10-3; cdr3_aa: AIRTDSGANVLT
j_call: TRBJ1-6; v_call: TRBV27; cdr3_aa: ASSFDRSSPLH